This T cell receptor beta chain was sequenced in a study of shared clonotypes between healthy human individuals. Recent vaccinations or acute infections were absent in the healthy HIV-negative adult donors. Across several immunoSEQ plates, the genomic DNA of each subset was split evenly. Data came from immunoSEQ multiplex PCR; TCRdb stores just in-frame clones and leaves some out. The sample holds about 980,000 clones; approximately 76% are singletons and the top ten take nearly 1.5%. Germline V lookup: CDR1 MDHEN, CDR2 SYDVKM. Trimming at V came to 4 bases and at J to 4 bases, leaving 4 bases not matched to a gene. The CDR3 totals 14 residues.

The chain has TRBV28 and TRBJ1-2, with TRBD1 identical over 9 bases. Sequencing input: memory CD4+ T cells sorted from blood. As to subset: CD45RA-negative fraction. The receptor was isolated from a man between 18 and 35 years old in good health. The CDR3 protein is CASSSRQGVYGYTF. The CDR3 DNA is TGTGCCAGCAGTTCGAGACAGGGGGTCTATGGCTACACCTTC.